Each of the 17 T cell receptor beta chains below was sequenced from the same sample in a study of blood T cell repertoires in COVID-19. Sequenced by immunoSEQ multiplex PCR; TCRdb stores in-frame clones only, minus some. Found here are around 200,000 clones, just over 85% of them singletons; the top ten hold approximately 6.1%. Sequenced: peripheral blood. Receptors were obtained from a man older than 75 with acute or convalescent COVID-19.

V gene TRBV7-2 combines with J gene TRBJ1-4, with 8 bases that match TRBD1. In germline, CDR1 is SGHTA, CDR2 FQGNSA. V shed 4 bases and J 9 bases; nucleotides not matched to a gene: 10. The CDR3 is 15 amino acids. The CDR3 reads CASSSSGGAKKKLFF. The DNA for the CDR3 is TGTGCCAGCAGCTCCTCAGGGGGCGCGAAGAAAAAACTGTTTTTT.

The CDR3 region is CSVAAISYNEQFF. CDR3 DNA sequence: TGCAGCGTAGCGGCCATCTCCTACAATGAGCAGTTCTTC. The gene calls are TRBV29-1 and TRBJ2-1; a possible D gene is TRBD2 (5 bases). Germline V lookup: CDR1 SQVTM, CDR2 ANQGSEA. The CDR3 sequence is 13 residues long. V was pared by 6 bases and J by 0 bases, with 9 bases between.

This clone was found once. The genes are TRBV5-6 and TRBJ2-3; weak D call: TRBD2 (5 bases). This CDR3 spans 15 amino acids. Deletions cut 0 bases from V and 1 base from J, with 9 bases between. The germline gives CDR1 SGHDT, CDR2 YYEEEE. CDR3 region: CASSLVGAGTDTQYF. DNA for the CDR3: TGTGCCAGCAGCTTGGTGGGAGCGGGCACAGATACGCAGTATTTT.

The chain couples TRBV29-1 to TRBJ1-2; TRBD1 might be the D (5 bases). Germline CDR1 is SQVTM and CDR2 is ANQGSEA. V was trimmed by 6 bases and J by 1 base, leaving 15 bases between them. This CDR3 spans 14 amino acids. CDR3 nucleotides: TGCAGCGTAGGGGTTGGGGGGAATAACTATGGCTACACCTTC. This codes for CSVGVGGNNYGYTF. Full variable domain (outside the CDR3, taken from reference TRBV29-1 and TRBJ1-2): SAVISQKPSRDICQRGTSLTIQCQVDSQVTMMFWYRQQPGQSLTLIATANQGSEATYESGFVIDKFPISRPNLTFSTLTVSNMSPEDSSIYLCSVGVGGNNYGYTFGSGTRLTVV.

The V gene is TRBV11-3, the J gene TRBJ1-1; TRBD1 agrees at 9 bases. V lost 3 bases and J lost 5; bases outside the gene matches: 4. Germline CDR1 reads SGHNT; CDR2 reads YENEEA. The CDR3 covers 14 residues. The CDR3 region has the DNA TGTGCCAGCAGCTTCGGACAGGGGAATACTGAAGCTTTCTTT. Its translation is CASSFGQGNTEAFF.

The CDR3, as DNA: TGTGCCAGTGGACGCCAGGGGGCGCGGAACACTGAAGCTTTCTTT. Its translation is CASGRQGARNTEAFF. The genes are TRBV19 and TRBJ1-1; 8 nucleotides line up with TRBD1. Trimming cost V 8 bases and J 1 base; bases outside gene matches: 9. The CDR3 contains 15 residues. Germline assignment: CDR1 LNHDA and CDR2 SQIVND (reference sequence).

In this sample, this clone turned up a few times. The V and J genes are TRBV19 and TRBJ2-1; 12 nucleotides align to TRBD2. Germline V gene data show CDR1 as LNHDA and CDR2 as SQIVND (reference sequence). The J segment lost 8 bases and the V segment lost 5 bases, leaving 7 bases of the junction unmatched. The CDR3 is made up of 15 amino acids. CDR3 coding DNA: TGTGCCAGTAGTCTCGCTAGCGGGAGGGCCTATGAGCAGTTCTTC. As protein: CASSLASGRAYEQFF. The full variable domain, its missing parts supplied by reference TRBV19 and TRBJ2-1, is DGGITQSPKYLFRKEGQNVTLSCEQNLNHDAMYWYRQDPGQGLRLIYYSQIVNDFQKGDIAEGYSVSREKKESFPLTVTSAQKNPTAFYLCASSLASGRAYEQFFGPGTRLTVL.

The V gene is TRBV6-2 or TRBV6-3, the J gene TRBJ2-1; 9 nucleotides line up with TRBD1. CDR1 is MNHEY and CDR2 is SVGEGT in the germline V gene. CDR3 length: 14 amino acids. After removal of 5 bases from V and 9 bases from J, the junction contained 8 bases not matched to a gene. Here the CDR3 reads CASSARQGVREQFF. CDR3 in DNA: TGTGCCAGCAGTGCTAGACAGGGGGTCCGTGAGCAGTTCTTC.

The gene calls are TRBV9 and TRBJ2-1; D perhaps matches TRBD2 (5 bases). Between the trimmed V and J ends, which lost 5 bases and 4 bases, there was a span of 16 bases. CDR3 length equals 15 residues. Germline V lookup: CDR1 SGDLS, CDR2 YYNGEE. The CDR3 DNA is TGTGCCAGCAGTGTCGGGCTAGCACAATACAATGAGCAGTTCTTC. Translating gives CASSVGLAQYNEQFF.

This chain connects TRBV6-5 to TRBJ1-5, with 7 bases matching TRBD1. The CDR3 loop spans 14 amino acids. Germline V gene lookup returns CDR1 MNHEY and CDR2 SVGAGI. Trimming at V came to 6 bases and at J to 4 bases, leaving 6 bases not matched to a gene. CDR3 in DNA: TGTGCCAGCAGCGAGACAGGGAGTAATCAGCCCCAGCATTTT. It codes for CASSETGSNQPQHF.

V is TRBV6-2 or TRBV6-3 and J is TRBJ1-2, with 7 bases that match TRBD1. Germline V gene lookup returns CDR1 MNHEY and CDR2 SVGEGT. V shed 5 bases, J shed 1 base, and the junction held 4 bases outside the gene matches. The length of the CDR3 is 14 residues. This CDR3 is CASSRTGYNYGYTF. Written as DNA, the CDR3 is TGTGCCAGCAGTCGGACAGGATATAACTATGGCTACACCTTC.

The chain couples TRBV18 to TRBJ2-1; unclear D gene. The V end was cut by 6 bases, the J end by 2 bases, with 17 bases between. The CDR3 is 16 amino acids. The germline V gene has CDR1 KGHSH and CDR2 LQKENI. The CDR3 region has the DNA TGTGCCAGCTCGCTGTTAGGCGGCGGCACCTACAATGAGCAGTTCTTC. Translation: CASSLLGGGTYNEQFF.

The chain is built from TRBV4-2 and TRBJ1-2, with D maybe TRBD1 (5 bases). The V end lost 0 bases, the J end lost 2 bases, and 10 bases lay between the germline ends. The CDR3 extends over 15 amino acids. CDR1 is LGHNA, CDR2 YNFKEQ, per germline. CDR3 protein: CASSQEQGRNYGYTF. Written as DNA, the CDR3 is TGTGCCAGCAGCCAAGAGCAGGGTAGAAACTATGGCTACACCTTC.

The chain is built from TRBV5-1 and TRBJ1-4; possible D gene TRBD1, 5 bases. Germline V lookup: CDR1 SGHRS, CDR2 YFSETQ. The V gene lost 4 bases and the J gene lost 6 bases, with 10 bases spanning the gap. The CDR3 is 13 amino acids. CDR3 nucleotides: TGCGCCAGCAGCGGCGGGACGGATGAAAAACTGTTTTTT. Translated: CASSGGTDEKLFF.

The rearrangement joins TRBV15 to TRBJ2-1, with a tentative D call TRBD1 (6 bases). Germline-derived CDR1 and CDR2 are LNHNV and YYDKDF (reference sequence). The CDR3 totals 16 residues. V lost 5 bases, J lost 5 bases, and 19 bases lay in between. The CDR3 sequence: CATSGRTVLLNNEQFF. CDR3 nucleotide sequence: TGTGCCACCAGCGGCAGGACAGTATTGCTGAACAATGAGCAGTTCTTC.

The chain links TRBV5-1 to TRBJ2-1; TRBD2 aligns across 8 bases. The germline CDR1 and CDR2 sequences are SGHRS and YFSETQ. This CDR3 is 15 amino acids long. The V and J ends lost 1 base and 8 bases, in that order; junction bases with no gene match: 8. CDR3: CASSLYGRGSDEQFF. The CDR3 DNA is TGCGCCAGCAGCTTGTACGGGAGGGGATCGGATGAGCAGTTCTTC.

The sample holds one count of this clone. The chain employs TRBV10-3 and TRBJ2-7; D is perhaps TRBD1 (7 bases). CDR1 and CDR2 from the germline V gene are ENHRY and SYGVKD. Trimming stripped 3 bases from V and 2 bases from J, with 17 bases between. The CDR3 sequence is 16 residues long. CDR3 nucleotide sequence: TGTGCCATCAGTGATGGGAACAGGGGAGGCCCCTACGAGCAGTACTTC. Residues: CAISDGNRGGPYEQYF.